One sample yielded the 31 T cell receptor beta chains listed below, sequenced in a study of T cell responses to AZD1222 COVID-19 vaccine. This table comes from immunoSEQ multiplex PCR, and its TCRdb copy is limited to in-frame clones, with some not included. The table lists 130,000 to 150,000 clones, roughly four fifths of them singletons, with roughly 4.5% in the top ten. The sample here was peripheral blood, taken on day 0 of MenACWY control vaccination. Source of these receptors: an adult in good health.

V and J are TRBV21-1 and TRBJ1-1; the table's TRBD1 call for D was not verified on the DNA. TRBV21-1 is listed as a pseudogene. The CDR3 totals 18 residues. CDR3 protein: CASSKFHRERGPNTEAFF. The CDR3 nucleotides read TGTGCCAGCAGCAAATTCCACAGGGAAAGGGGCCCGAACACTGAAGCTTTCTTT.

The V call is TRBV6-5, the J call TRBJ1-2; D remains unclear. The CDR3 loop spans 13 amino acids. Germline loops: CDR1 MNHEY, CDR2 SVGAGI. V lost 6 bases to trimming and J lost 4 bases, with 12 bases between them. The CDR3 DNA sequence: TGTGCCAGCAGCCGAACGGGCTCCTATGGCTACACCTTC. It translates to CASSRTGSYGYTF.

This sequence joins TRBV5-5 and TRBJ2-3, with a possible D match to TRBD1 (6 bases). The germline V gene has CDR1 SGHKS and CDR2 YYEKEE (reference sequence). The CDR3 covers 15 residues. Trimming left V 4 bases short and J 0 bases short, with 12 bases between. Here the CDR3 DNA reads TGTGCCAGCAGCCCCTGGACAGCAAGCACAGATACGCAGTATTTT. It encodes CASSPWTASTDTQYF.

This chain joins TRBV7-3 and TRBJ2-3; 10 nucleotides agree with TRBD2. In germline, CDR1 is SGHTA, CDR2 FQGTGA. The CDR3 sequence is 16 residues long. With 5 bases clipped from V and 5 bases from J, the junction kept 10 bases outside the gene matches. As DNA, the CDR3 is TGTGCCAGCAGCCTTTATAGCGGGGGGCGCGAAGATACGCAGTATTTT. Translating it yields CASSLYSGGREDTQYF.

This chain connects TRBV27 to TRBJ2-3; D is ambiguous. There are 14 residues in the CDR3. The V and J ends lost 0 bases and 6 bases respectively, with 10 bases between them. CDR1 is MNHEY and CDR2 is SMNVEV in the germline V gene (reference sequence). This CDR3 is CASSLSSPSDTQYF. The CDR3 bases are TGTGCCAGCAGTTTATCGTCCCCCTCCGATACGCAGTATTTT.

The chain joins TRBV4-1 to TRBJ2-2; a weak D match, TRBD2 (6 bases). The CDR3 length is 15 residues. CDR1 and CDR2 from the germline V gene are MGHRA and YSYEKL. Trimming left V 4 bases short and J 1 base short, with 10 bases between. The CDR3, as DNA: TGCGCCAGCAGCCTCCGGGACTTGAACACCGGGGAGCTGTTTTTT. Its translation: CASSLRDLNTGELFF.

This rearrangement joins TRBV9 to TRBJ1-6, with D hard to call. CDR3 length: 13 residues. V was shortened by 4 bases and J by 9 bases, with 11 bases between the two germline ends. Germline CDR1 SGDLS, CDR2 YYNGEE. The CDR3 loop is CASSPSAGSPLHF. The DNA for the CDR3 is TGTGCCAGCAGCCCATCAGCGGGTTCACCCCTCCACTTT.

This clone was counted a few times. The V call is TRBV14, the J call TRBJ2-3; D gene ambiguous. Trimming pared 5 bases from V and 2 bases from J, leaving 11 bases between. The CDR3 spans 14 residues. Germline CDR1 reads SGHDN; CDR2 reads FVKESK. CDR3 DNA: TGTGCCAGCAGCAAGATGGCCTACACAGATACGCAGTATTTT. The encoded protein is CASSKMAYTDTQYF.

The gene calls are TRBV6-5 and TRBJ2-7; 7 nucleotides line up with TRBD2. Germline values: CDR1 MNHEY, CDR2 SVGAGI. This CDR3 has 13 residues. J lost 7 bases, V lost 4 bases, and 7 bases had no gene match. The CDR3 nucleotides are TGTGCCAGCAGTTCGACAGCGGGGAGGGAGCAGTACTTC. Translating it yields CASSSTAGREQYF.

V is TRBV18 and J is TRBJ1-5, with D possibly being TRBD1 (6 bases). CDR1 and CDR2 (germline): KGHSH, LQKENI. There are 15 residues in the CDR3. V lost 3 bases, J lost 1 base, and 10 bases lay in between. The CDR3 region has the DNA TGTGCCAGCTCACCGAGCCAGGGGAGCAATCAGCCCCAGCATTTT. It codes for CASSPSQGSNQPQHF.

A remark on this clone: This clone may be a read error of a much larger clone one base away. Other DNA sequences within the sample encode an identical CDR3. The CDR3 sequence: CASSYSKGNYGYTF. In DNA form, the CDR3 reads TGTGCCAGCAGTTACTCGAAGGGTAACTATGGCTACACCTTC. This chain connects TRBV6-5 to TRBJ1-2; D not certain. From germline, CDR1 is MNHEY and CDR2 SVGAGI. The CDR3 totals 14 residues. The V end was cut by 0 bases, the J end by 1 base, with 6 bases between.

The DNA of the CDR3 is TGTGCCAGTAGTATGGGGCCGAACGGGGGCCTCCAAGAGACCCAGTACTTC. This encodes CASSMGPNGGLQETQYF. V gene TRBV19 combines with J gene TRBJ2-5; either TRBD1 or TRBD2 may fit D (6 bases each). The germline CDR1 and CDR2 sequences are LNHDA and SQIVND (reference sequence). Trimming cost V 3 bases and J 1 base, with 18 bases left between them. The CDR3 is made up of 17 amino acids.

This chain uses TRBV6-1 with TRBJ1-2; a possible D gene is TRBD1 (6 bases). Trimming stripped 0 bases from V and 8 bases from J, with 19 bases between. The CDR3 is made up of 16 amino acids. CDR1 is MNHNS and CDR2 is SASEGT in the germline V gene. CDR3 nucleotide sequence: TGTGCCAGCAGTGAAGCGAGGGACATCCCTAGGGGAGGCTACACCTTC. Amino acid sequence: CASSEARDIPRGGYTF.

This chain links TRBV19 with TRBJ1-6, with D unclear. The length of the CDR3 is 15 residues. Germline CDR1 reads LNHDA; CDR2 reads SQIVND (reference sequence). V gave up 3 bases and J gave up 3 bases, with 9 bases separating them. In DNA, the CDR3 is TGTGCCAGTAGTATCTACGGGTTCTATAATTCACCCCTCCACTTT. Translating gives CASSIYGFYNSPLHF.

The chain has TRBV19 and TRBJ1-1; TRBD1 matches at 8 bases. This CDR3 is built from 13 residues. Germline V lookup: CDR1 LNHDA, CDR2 SQIVND (reference sequence). J gave up 3 bases and V 3 bases, and 0 bases lay outside the gene matches. CDR3 region: CASSMDRDTEAFF. The CDR3 coding sequence is TGTGCCAGTAGTATGGACAGGGACACTGAAGCTTTCTTT.

The V and J genes are TRBV4-1 and TRBJ2-3, with TRBD2 matching 8 bases. V dropped 4 bases and J dropped 2; count of bases not matched to a gene: 8. From germline, CDR1 is MGHRA and CDR2 YSYEKL. CDR3 length: 16 residues. The CDR3 sequence is CASSPLRGGDTDTQYF. Here the CDR3 DNA reads TGCGCCAGCAGCCCTCTCCGGGGGGGGGACACAGATACGCAGTATTTT.

This clone came up once. This rearrangement joins TRBV6-6 to TRBJ1-4, with unresolved D. This CDR3 is built from 15 residues. V lost 3 bases and J 0 bases, leaving 8 bases between the germline ends. The germline V gene has CDR1 MNHNY and CDR2 SVGAGI (reference sequence). This chain's CDR3 is CASSYRQSTNEKLFF. In nucleotides, the CDR3 is TGTGCCAGCAGTTATCGACAATCAACTAATGAAAAACTGTTTTTT.

On this clone itself: This specimen includes other DNA sequences encoding the same CDR3. The chain links TRBV2 to TRBJ1-5; D ambiguous. V gave up 5 bases and J gave up 0 bases, with 8 bases separating them. This CDR3 is 14 amino acids long. Germline lookup yields CDR1 SNHLY and CDR2 FYNNEI. For the CDR3, the DNA is TGTGCCAGCAGTCCCCAGTATAGCAATCAGCCCCAGCATTTT. Amino acid sequence: CASSPQYSNQPQHF.

The chain has TRBV5-6 and TRBJ1-2; D is possibly TRBD1 (6 bases). V gave up 4 bases and J gave up 0 bases, with 10 bases separating them. There are 14 residues in the CDR3. In germline, CDR1 is SGHDT, CDR2 YYEEEE. CDR3 DNA: TGTGCCAGCAGCCTGACAGGATCTAACTATGGCTACACCTTC. Residues: CASSLTGSNYGYTF.

The gene calls are TRBV6-1 and TRBJ2-2; 7 bases are a match to TRBD1. The length of the CDR3 is 15 residues. The V segment lost 3 bases and the J segment 0 bases; nucleotides outside the gene matches: 1. Germline V lookup: CDR1 MNHNS, CDR2 SASEGT. CDR3 sequence: CASSDGTANTGELFF. DNA of the CDR3: TGTGCCAGCAGTGACGGGACAGCGAACACCGGGGAGCTGTTTTTT.

This clone is judged medium-sized. This chain uses TRBV19 with TRBJ2-7; D may be TRBD1 or TRBD2 (5 bases each). This CDR3 has 13 amino acids. Trimming pared 10 bases from V and 3 bases from J, leaving 16 bases between. CDR1 LNHDA and CDR2 SQIVND come from the germline V gene (reference sequence). In DNA form, the CDR3 reads TGTGCCACCCGGCTGGGACCGAACTACGAGCAGTACTTC. This translates into CATRLGPNYEQYF.

J is TRBJ1-5 and V is TRBV10-3; D is perhaps TRBD1 (6 bases). The CDR3 is 15 amino acids. Germline CDR1 and CDR2: ENHRY and SYGVKD. Trimming removed 0 bases from V and 5 bases from J, with 11 bases in between. The chain's CDR3 is CAISESTDSHQPQHF. As DNA, the CDR3 is TGTGCCATCAGTGAGTCAACGGACAGTCATCAGCCCCAGCATTTT.

The rearrangement uses TRBV9 and TRBJ2-2; D is ambiguous. Germline values: CDR1 SGDLS, CDR2 YYNGEE. This CDR3 has 14 amino acids. V was pared by 5 bases and J by 2 bases, with 10 bases between. The CDR3 DNA sequence: TGTGCCAGCAGGGCAGAGGCAAACACCGGGGAGCTGTTTTTT. Its translation: CASRAEANTGELFF.

The chain recombines TRBV4-1 with TRBJ1-4, with D unclear. CDR1 is MGHRA, CDR2 YSYEKL, per germline. The V end lost 3 bases, the J end lost 3 bases, and 11 bases lay between the germline ends. The CDR3 extends over 15 amino acids. The CDR3 loop reads CASSHSPAPNEKLFF. DNA for the CDR3: TGCGCCAGCAGCCACTCCCCAGCACCTAATGAAAAACTGTTTTTT.

The genes are TRBV10-2 and TRBJ1-2; D is ambiguous. The germline V gene has CDR1 WSHSY and CDR2 SAAADI. The CDR3 is 11 residues long. V lost 8 bases to trimming and J lost 2 bases, with 6 bases between them. CDR3 amino acids: CASLGNYGYTF. CDR3 sequence (DNA): TGCGCCAGCCTGGGAAACTATGGCTACACCTTC.

Notes on this clone: This may stem from a read error, because a much larger clone lies one nucleotide away. The chain joins TRBV7-9 to TRBJ1-2, with a weak D call TRBD1 (6 bases). CDR3 length: 18 amino acids. With 7 bases removed from V and 1 base from J, the gap between germline ends came to 25 bases. Germline values: CDR1 SEHNR, CDR2 FQNEAQ (reference sequence). Written as DNA, the CDR3 is TGTGCCAGCAACACTAGAGATCTGGGGCAGGGGATTAACTATGGCTACACCTTC. Protein product: CASNTRDLGQGINYGYTF.

Comment on this clone: This CDR3 is also generated by other DNA sequences in the sample. The CDR3 protein is CASSPWDRKETQYF. Here the CDR3 DNA reads TGTGCCAGCAGCCCGTGGGACAGGAAAGAGACCCAGTACTTC. The V and J genes are TRBV9 and TRBJ2-5; TRBD1 agrees at 8 bases. The germline V gene has CDR1 SGDLS and CDR2 YYNGEE. The CDR3 runs to 14 residues. The trim removed 4 bases at V and 3 bases at J, leaving 5 bases unmatched.

The chain carries TRBV3-1 (or the pseudogene TRBV3-2) and TRBJ2-5, with TRBD2 identical over 12 bases. V shed 7 bases and J 3 bases; nucleotides not matched to a gene: 3. Per germline, CDR1 LGHDT and CDR2 YNNKEL (reference sequence). The CDR3 length is 14 residues. CDR3 DNA: TGTGCCAGCATCTCTAGCGGGGGGGAAGAGACCCAGTACTTC. Protein sequence: CASISSGGEETQYF.

The V gene is TRBV2, the J gene TRBJ2-5; D unclear. The CDR3 is 15 amino acids. The germline V and J ends were trimmed by 5 bases and 5 bases, with 18 bases remaining between them. Looked up from germline, CDR1 is SNHLY and CDR2 is FYNNEI. The CDR3 sequence is CASSSGPPVGETQYF. The CDR3 DNA reads TGTGCCAGCAGTTCCGGGCCCCCCGTAGGGGAGACCCAGTACTTC.

Note on this clone: The sample contains more than one DNA sequence encoding this CDR3. CDR3 in DNA: TGTGCCACCAGTGATTCTGGGGGTCAGCCCCAGCATTTT. This encodes CATSDSGGQPQHF. V usage is TRBV24-1 and J usage is TRBJ1-5, with a possible D match to TRBD1 (5 bases). CDR3 length: 13 amino acids. CDR1 KGHDR and CDR2 SFDVKD come from the germline V gene. V was cut by 2 bases and J by 6 bases, with 7 bases left in between.

The genes are TRBV5-1 and TRBJ1-2, with unresolved D. The CDR3 spans 15 residues. With 0 bases removed from V and 5 bases from J, the gap between germline ends came to 14 bases. Germline CDR1 is SGHRS and CDR2 is YFSETQ. Here the CDR3 reads CASSLEMSSGYGYTF. Written as DNA, the CDR3 is TGCGCCAGCAGCTTGGAAATGTCTTCGGGGTATGGCTACACCTTC.